The 31 T cell receptor beta chains in this list originate from one sample, sequenced in a study of cytomegalovirus exposure and HLA in healthy donors. With 60 Vbeta and 13 Jbeta primers, the PCR was carried out. Sequencing was performed with immunoSEQ multiplex PCR; in TCRdb, only in-frame clones are kept and a portion is missing. The repertoire has a few hundred thousand clones, about 74% of them found once; the top ten carry 15% to 19%. Sequencing used PBMCs. The source is a man in his forties in good health and CMV-seronegative.

This clone was seen only once. The genes are TRBV5-1 and TRBJ1-3; 11 nucleotides line up with TRBD1. V lost 0 bases, J lost 4 bases, and 3 bases stayed unmatched. The CDR3 loop spans 16 amino acids. Germline V gene lookup returns CDR1 SGHRS and CDR2 YFSETQ. CDR3 sequence (DNA): TGCGCCAGCAGCTTGGGGACAGGGGGCCTCGGAAACACCATATATTTT. Encoded protein: CASSLGTGGLGNTIYF. Full variable domain (missing parts from reference TRBV5-1 and TRBJ1-3): KAGVTQTPRYLIKTRGQQVTLSCSPISGHRSVSWYQQTPGQGLQFLFEYFSETQRNKGNFPGRFSGRQFSNSRSEMNVSTLELGDSALYLCASSLGTGGLGNTIYFGEGSWLTVV.

A remark on this clone: Other nucleotide sequences from this sample produce the same CDR3. The CDR3 sequence is CASSQDITSGGYEQYF. CDR3 DNA: TGTGCCAGCAGCCAAGATATAACTAGCGGGGGATACGAGCAGTACTTC. The chain carries TRBV4-2 and TRBJ2-7; TRBD2 aligns across 11 bases. Germline V lookup: CDR1 LGHNA, CDR2 YNFKEQ. CDR3 length equals 16 residues. Germline trimming cut 0 bases from V and 4 bases from J; bases unmatched to any gene: 5.

This CDR3 reads CASSRRDTKPGQYF. The CDR3 DNA follows: TGTGCCAGCAGCCGCCGGGACACCAAACCGGGTCAGTACTTC. This chain links TRBV7-9 with TRBJ2-7, with D perhaps matching TRBD1 (6 bases). With 5 bases removed from V and 10 bases from J, the gap between germline ends came to 21 bases. The CDR3 has 14 residues. Germline CDR1 SEHNR, CDR2 FQNEAQ (reference sequence). The full variable domain, its missing parts supplied by reference TRBV7-9 and TRBJ2-7, is DTGVSQNPRHKITKRGQNVTFRCDPISEHNRLYWYRQTLGQGPEFLTYFQNEAQLEKSRLLSDRFSAERPKGSFSTLEIQRTEQGDSAMYLCASSRRDTKPGQYFGPGTRLTVT.

The chain couples TRBV18 to TRBJ1-1; TRBD1 matches at 7 bases. After removal of 1 base from V and 3 bases from J, the junction contained 5 bases not matched to a gene. This CDR3 spans 15 amino acids. The germline gives CDR1 KGHSH, CDR2 LQKENI. CDR3 coding DNA: TGTGCCAGCTCACCACGGAGGGGGCCGGACACTGAAGCTTTCTTT. Residues: CASSPRRGPDTEAFF. The complete variable domain, with remaining parts taken from reference TRBV18 and TRBJ1-1, reads NAGVMQNPRHLVRRRGQEARLRCSPMKGHSHVYWYRQLPEEGLKFMVYLQKENIIDESGMPKERFSAEFPKEGPSILRIQQVVRGDSAAYFCASSPRRGPDTEAFFGQGTRLTVV.

V and J are TRBV5-5 and TRBJ1-2; TRBD1 matches 10 bases. Germline V gene lookup returns CDR1 SGHKS and CDR2 YYEKEE (reference sequence). J lost 1 base, V lost 4 bases, and 1 base had no gene match. The CDR3 is made up of 14 amino acids. As DNA, the CDR3 is TGTGCCAGCAGCCGGGACAGGGGTAACTATGGCTACACCTTC. It is translated as CASSRDRGNYGYTF.

The chain couples TRBV27 to TRBJ2-1, with 9 bases matching TRBD1. J gave up 0 bases and V 6 bases, and 0 bases lay outside the gene matches. The CDR3 runs 14 residues. CDR1 is MNHEY, CDR2 SMNVEV, per germline (reference sequence). In DNA, the CDR3 is TGTGCCAGCAGGACAGGGGGCTCCTACAATGAGCAGTTCTTC. Protein: CASRTGGSYNEQFF.

The genes are TRBV5-4 and TRBJ2-7; possible D gene TRBD2, 5 bases. The CDR3 loop spans 15 amino acids. CDR1 and CDR2 from the germline V gene are SGHNT and YYREEE (reference sequence). Trimming cost V 0 bases and J 5 bases, with 15 bases left between them. Here the CDR3 DNA reads TGTGCCAGCAGCTTGGGAGGACTCCTTACCAACGAGCAGTACTTC. The encoded protein is CASSLGGLLTNEQYF.

This chain joins TRBV7-9 and TRBJ2-7; 9 bases are a match to TRBD1. Germline V gene lookup returns CDR1 SEHNR and CDR2 FQNEAQ (reference sequence). CDR3 length: 16 residues. The junction had 8 bases not matched to a gene; V was cut back by 2 bases and J by 3 bases. The CDR3 DNA follows: TGTGCCAGCAGCTTAAGTTGGGGACAGGGAAACTACGAGCAGTACTTC. It encodes CASSLSWGQGNYEQYF.

The V call is TRBV14, the J call TRBJ2-7; a possible D gene is TRBD1 (5 bases). The CDR3 contains 13 residues. The V gene's germline CDR1 is SGHDN and CDR2 FVKESK. Trimming took off 5 bases at V and 1 base at J, with 9 bases between the two ends. The CDR3 DNA reads TGTGCCAGCAGCTCGACAGTTTCCTACGAGCAGTACTTC. As protein: CASSSTVSYEQYF.

The chain combines TRBV4-1 with TRBJ2-7; 9 bases map to TRBD1. J lost 3 bases, V lost 2 bases, and 8 bases had no gene match. The CDR3 is 16 amino acids. Germline CDR1 MGHRA, CDR2 YSYEKL. The CDR3 region is CASSQLPGQGFYEQYF. CDR3 in DNA: TGCGCCAGCAGCCAACTCCCCGGACAGGGGTTCTACGAGCAGTACTTC.

The chain joins TRBV4-2 to TRBJ1-5; D not resolved. The CDR3 consists of 17 residues. Germline assignment: CDR1 LGHNA and CDR2 YNFKEQ. The ends were cut back, 0 bases at V and 1 base at J, with 13 bases in the middle. The CDR3 sequence is CASSQDGEGGSNQPQHF. CDR3 in DNA: TGTGCCAGCAGCCAAGATGGGGAGGGCGGGAGCAATCAGCCCCAGCATTTT.

On this clone: One end of the junction does not line up with germline, which may come from a read error. The V call is TRBV7-9, the J call TRBJ2-6, with 8 positions matching TRBD1. There are 15 residues in the CDR3. Germline V gene lookup returns CDR1 SEHNR and CDR2 FQNEAQ (reference sequence). The CDR3 nucleotides read TGTTCCAGCAGCCGGGACAGGTCTGGGGCCAACGTCCTGACTTTC. It specifies CSSSRDRSGANVLTF.

V is TRBV5-1 and J is TRBJ1-1, with 7 positions matching TRBD1. The CDR3 is 14 residues long. Germline V gene sequence: CDR1 SGHRS, CDR2 YFSETQ. J gave up 0 bases and V 4 bases, and 3 bases lay outside the gene matches. CDR3 loop: CASSNRGLNTEAFF. DNA of the CDR3: TGCGCCAGCAGCAACAGGGGATTGAACACTGAAGCTTTCTTT.

CDR3 bases: TGTGCCAGCAGCTTGGAACGGGGGAAAACAGATACGCAGTATTTT. Protein sequence: CASSLERGKTDTQYF. This rearrangement joins TRBV5-6 to TRBJ2-3; possible D gene TRBD2, 6 bases. This CDR3 contains 15 residues. V lost 0 bases and J 3 bases, leaving 11 bases between the germline ends. The germline V gene has CDR1 SGHDT and CDR2 YYEEEE.

The chain couples TRBV7-2 to TRBJ2-4; 7 bases are shared with TRBD1. Per germline, CDR1 SGHTA and CDR2 FQGNSA. V shed 5 bases and J 0 bases; nucleotides not matched to a gene: 7. This CDR3 has 16 residues. The CDR3 protein is CASSITTGTAKNIQYF. CDR3 DNA: TGTGCCAGCAGCATCACGACAGGGACAGCCAAAAACATTCAGTACTTC.

In this sample, this clone turned up once. The chain joins TRBV5-1 to TRBJ2-7; 8 bases align to TRBD1. The closer fit of TRBJ2-1 to the DNA end suggests the J call may be wrong. CDR3 size: 15 residues. Looked up from germline, CDR1 is SGHRS and CDR2 is YFSETQ. CDR3 in amino acids: CASSGRQGIYNEQFF. The CDR3 bases are TGCGCCAGCAGCGGGCGACAGGGGATCTACAATGAGCAGTTCTTC.

The chain joins TRBV5-1 to TRBJ2-1; TRBD2 matches at 11 bases. This CDR3 comprises 14 residues. V trimming: 5 bases; J trimming: 12 bases; junction bases outside the gene matches: 10. CDR1 is SGHRS and CDR2 is YFSETQ in the germline V gene. The CDR3 sequence is CASSPLTSGVPQFF. The DNA of the CDR3 is TGCGCCAGCAGTCCTCTGACTAGCGGGGTACCGCAGTTCTTC.

For this clone: A junction boundary mismatches the germline segment, possibly from a read error. V usage is TRBV4-2 and J usage is TRBJ2-7; 12 positions match TRBD2. Germline V gene sequence: CDR1 LGHNA, CDR2 YNFKEQ. The CDR3 consists of 16 residues. CDR3 sequence: CANSQALAGGPYEQYF. The CDR3 DNA reads as TGTGCCAACAGCCAGGCCCTAGCGGGAGGGCCCTACGAGCAGTACTTC.

The chain has TRBV28 and TRBJ1-5; 8 bases fit TRBD1. V shed 5 bases and J 3 bases; nucleotides not matched to a gene: 6. The CDR3 contains 15 residues. Per the germline V gene, CDR1 is MDHEN and CDR2 is SYDVKM. The CDR3: CASSPQGGVNQPQHF. Here the CDR3 DNA reads TGTGCCAGCAGTCCACAGGGGGGAGTCAATCAGCCCCAGCATTTT.

The table lists this clone with a few counts. This chain uses TRBV7-2 with TRBJ2-6, with 12 bases lining up with TRBD1. J was trimmed by 4 bases and V by 7 bases; bases with no gene match: 11. Germline CDR1 SGHTA, CDR2 FQGNSA. This CDR3 has 18 residues. The CDR3 is CASTPGGQGAAGANVLTF. The CDR3 nucleotides are TGTGCCAGCACCCCAGGGGGACAGGGGGCGGCGGGGGCCAACGTCCTGACTTTC.

The chain joins TRBV5-6 to TRBJ2-1, with TRBD1 matching over 8 bases. V shed 4 bases and J 6 bases; nucleotides not matched to a gene: 3. The germline V gene encodes CDR1 SGHDT and CDR2 YYEEEE. The CDR3 has 13 residues. This chain's CDR3 is CASSLGQVNEQFF. The CDR3 nucleotides read TGTGCCAGCAGCCTGGGACAGGTCAATGAGCAGTTCTTC.

The gene calls are TRBV5-5 and TRBJ2-2; 9 nucleotides agree with TRBD2. Germline assignment: CDR1 SGHKS and CDR2 YYEKEE (reference sequence). V shed 9 bases, J shed 8 bases, and the junction held 14 bases outside the gene matches. The CDR3 covers 15 residues. The CDR3 spells CATQSGGRSRGELFF. The CDR3 DNA sequence: TGTGCCACCCAGAGCGGGGGGCGTTCAAGAGGGGAGCTGTTTTTT.

As to this clone: The junction and the germline gene differ at one end; a read error may be behind it. The chain recombines TRBV7-9 with TRBJ1-3; 10 nucleotides agree with TRBD1. CDR1 is SEHNR and CDR2 is FQNEAQ in the germline V gene (reference sequence). This CDR3 has 16 amino acids. The CDR3 coding sequence is TGTTCCAGCAGCTTCCGGGACAGGGGATCCGGAAACACCATATATTTT. It codes for CSSSFRDRGSGNTIYF.

The V gene is TRBV9, the J gene TRBJ2-3, with D unclear. The V gene lost 4 bases and the J gene lost 3 bases, with 6 bases spanning the gap. CDR3 length: 12 residues. Germline CDR1 is SGDLS and CDR2 is YYNGEE. CDR3 DNA: TGTGCCAGCAGCTTAACAACAGATACGCAGTATTTT. This gives the protein CASSLTTDTQYF.

The chain couples TRBV7-9 to TRBJ1-2; tentatively, D is TRBD1 (5 bases). V lost 5 bases, J lost 3 bases, and 19 bases lay in between. CDR1 and CDR2 from the germline V gene are SEHNR and FQNEAQ (reference sequence). The CDR3 is 16 residues long. CDR3 loop: CASSPRQPASDYGYTF. The CDR3 coding sequence is TGTGCCAGCAGCCCTAGACAGCCGGCGAGTGACTATGGCTACACCTTC.

This clone was seen a few times. The chain has TRBV6-6 and TRBJ1-1; TRBD1 might be the D (6 bases). The V gene's germline CDR1 is MNHNY and CDR2 SVGAGI (reference sequence). This CDR3 spans 15 amino acids. V was cut by 0 bases and J by 1 base, with 9 bases left in between. The CDR3 spells CASSYSGAANTEAFF. CDR3 sequence (DNA): TGTGCCAGCAGTTACTCGGGGGCAGCGAACACTGAAGCTTTCTTT.

This clone was picked up a small number of times. The chain has TRBV27 and TRBJ2-4; TRBD1 might be the D (6 bases). The CDR3 totals 11 residues. The V and J ends lost 6 bases and 13 bases respectively, with 13 bases between them. In germline, CDR1 is MNHEY, CDR2 SMNVEV (reference sequence). In nucleotides, the CDR3 is TGTGCCAGCAGGACAGGCAGTTTCCAGTACTTC. Amino acid sequence: CASRTGSFQYF.

The V and J genes are TRBV5-1 and TRBJ2-1; TRBD2 matches 9 bases. Germline CDR1 is SGHRS and CDR2 is YFSETQ. V gave up 0 bases and J gave up 8 bases; unmatched junction bases: 9. The CDR3 spans 16 residues. The CDR3 region has the DNA TGCGCCAGCAGCTTGGGCGGGAGGGCCTTTGTGGATGAGCAGTTCTTC. Its translation is CASSLGGRAFVDEQFF.

The chain recombines TRBV2 with TRBJ1-1; 9 positions match TRBD1. The V gene's germline CDR1 is SNHLY and CDR2 FYNNEI. The CDR3 sequence is 14 residues long. V gave up 3 bases and J gave up 4 bases; unmatched junction bases: 3. CDR3 coding DNA: TGTGCCAGCAGTGAGGGGACAGGGAGCACTGAAGCTTTCTTT. Translated: CASSEGTGSTEAFF.

The table lists this clone with a few counts. The chain uses TRBV7-8 and TRBJ1-1; weak D call: TRBD1 (6 bases). Germline CDR1 and CDR2: SGHVS and FQNEAQ. The CDR3 has 14 amino acids. The V end lost 1 base, the J end lost 5 bases, and 11 bases lay between the germline ends. DNA of the CDR3: TGTGCCAGCAGCTTAGACAGGGTTTCAACTGAAGCTTTCTTT. Protein sequence: CASSLDRVSTEAFF.

This clone has more than one count but fewer than ten. The chain uses TRBV6-5 and TRBJ1-1; D ambiguous. The germline V gene encodes CDR1 MNHEY and CDR2 SVGAGI. Trimming pared 5 bases from V and 8 bases from J, leaving 9 bases between. This CDR3 has 11 amino acids. CDR3 loop: CASSDRREAFF. CDR3 in DNA: TGTGCCAGCAGTGACCGGAGGGAAGCTTTCTTT.